The 29 T cell receptor beta chains below come from one sample, sequenced in a study of blood T cell repertoires in COVID-19 (dated by TCRdb to between 2020 and 2021). Libraries were built with the immunoSEQ multiplex PCR assay. The table was pulled from immuneACCESS by TCRdb, which kept in-frame rearrangements only. Such tables lose some clones; where checked, under half of the loss comes from unresolved V genes, and the rest has no known cause. This sample holds 55,000 to 65,000 clones; 70% to 90% were observed only once. 14% of the sample is in the top ten clones. The sequenced material came from peripheral blood. The source of these receptors is a woman in her sixties or seventies with active COVID-19.

This rearrangement joins TRBV2 to TRBJ2-1, with D possibly being TRBD1 (6 bases). Trimming left V 6 bases short and J 5 bases short, with 17 bases between. The CDR3 extends over 15 amino acids. Germline V CDR1 and CDR2: SNHLY, FYNNEI. CDR3 loop: CASRGEQGFNNEQFF. The CDR3, as DNA: TGTGCCAGCAGAGGGGAACAGGGTTTCAACAATGAGCAGTTCTTC.

This clone was seen only once. The genes are TRBV6-5 and TRBJ1-2; maybe TRBD1 (5 bases). Germline values: CDR1 MNHEY, CDR2 SVGAGI. CDR3 size: 13 residues. Between the trimmed V and J ends, which lost 6 bases and 3 bases, there was a span of 11 bases. CDR3 region: CASSQWGDYGYTF. In DNA form, the CDR3 reads TGTGCCAGCAGCCAGTGGGGGGACTATGGCTACACCTTC.

The chain recombines TRBV2 with TRBJ1-5, with D perhaps matching TRBD1 (5 bases). Germline V gives CDR1 SNHLY, CDR2 FYNNEI. Between the trimmed V and J ends, which lost 6 bases and 5 bases, there was a span of 14 bases. The CDR3 sequence is 14 residues long. CDR3 amino acids: CASSPGAGDQPQHF. The CDR3 bases are TGTGCCAGCAGCCCTGGGGCCGGAGATCAGCCCCAGCATTTT.

This rearrangement joins TRBV19 to TRBJ2-3, with 10 bases matching TRBD2. In germline, CDR1 is LNHDA, CDR2 SQIVND (reference sequence). The V gene end was trimmed by 0 bases and the J gene end by 4 bases; junction bases not matched to a gene: 4. The CDR3 is 16 amino acids. CDR3 sequence reads: CASSIEPSGGADTQYF. The CDR3 DNA follows: TGTGCCAGTAGTATAGAACCTAGCGGGGGTGCAGATACGCAGTATTTT.

The chain carries TRBV9 and TRBJ1-6; possibly TRBD1 for D (5 bases). The length of the CDR3 is 13 residues. Germline CDR1 and CDR2: SGDLS and YYNGEE. The ends were cut back, 4 bases at V and 9 bases at J, with 11 bases in the middle. The CDR3 reads CASSPEGLSPLHF. The CDR3 bases are TGTGCCAGCAGCCCAGAGGGACTTTCACCCCTCCACTTT.

The chain employs TRBV3-1 (or the pseudogene TRBV3-2) and TRBJ1-1; 7 bases map to TRBD1. The germline CDR1 and CDR2 sequences are LGHDT and YNNKEL (reference sequence). Trimming at V came to 4 bases and at J to 0 bases, leaving 2 bases not matched to a gene. CDR3 length equals 14 residues. The CDR3, as DNA: TGTGCCAGCAGCCGAGACAGGGTGAACACTGAAGCTTTCTTT. Amino acid sequence: CASSRDRVNTEAFF.

The rearrangement links TRBV6-5 to TRBJ1-1; D possibly corresponds to TRBD1 (6 bases). The CDR3 sequence is 14 residues long. Germline V gene sequence: CDR1 MNHEY, CDR2 SVGAGI. The germline V and J ends were trimmed by 5 bases and 2 bases, with 12 bases remaining between them. CDR3 DNA: TGTGCCAGCAGTCCAAGGACAGTTAACACTGAAGCTTTCTTT. Residues: CASSPRTVNTEAFF.

The V gene is TRBV6-5, the J gene TRBJ2-1; TRBD1 is a possible D gene (6 bases). V was shortened by 0 bases and J by 10 bases, with 13 bases between the two germline ends. The CDR3 extends over 14 amino acids. Germline CDR1 is MNHEY and CDR2 is SVGAGI. Written as DNA, the CDR3 is TGTGCCAGCAGTTACTCAGGGCCAGGGGTCGAGCAGTTCTTC. Its translation is CASSYSGPGVEQFF.

The chain is built from TRBV3-1 (or the pseudogene TRBV3-2) and TRBJ2-3; D may be TRBD2 (6 bases). This CDR3 region has 14 residues. V lost 2 bases and J lost 2, with 8 bases in between. Germline V gives CDR1 LGHDT, CDR2 YNNKEL (reference sequence). CDR3 in amino acids: CASSQWDFTDTQYF. For the CDR3, the DNA is TGTGCCAGCAGCCAATGGGACTTCACAGATACGCAGTATTTT.

The chain employs TRBV4-3 and TRBJ2-2; 10 nucleotides align to TRBD1. Germline assignment: CDR1 LGHNA and CDR2 YSLEER. The CDR3 runs 15 residues. Trimming cost V 4 bases and J 7 bases; bases outside gene matches: 6. CDR3 residues: CASSRPGTGVGELFF. In nucleotides, the CDR3 is TGCGCCAGCAGCCGTCCCGGGACAGGGGTCGGGGAGCTGTTTTTT.

The chain carries TRBV5-1 and TRBJ1-2; a weak D match, TRBD1 (6 bases). The germline V and J ends were trimmed by 4 bases and 3 bases, with 19 bases remaining between them. Germline CDR1 is SGHRS and CDR2 is YFSETQ. The CDR3 loop spans 16 amino acids. The DNA of the CDR3 is TGCGCCAGCAGCCCGGGGACCGCCTCAGGGGACTATGGCTACACCTTC. Translation gives CASSPGTASGDYGYTF. Filled out from reference TRBV5-1 and TRBJ1-2, the complete variable domain reads KAGVTQTPRYLIKTRGQQVTLSCSPISGHRSVSWYQQTPGQGLQFLFEYFSETQRNKGNFPGRFSGRQFSNSRSEMNVSTLELGDSALYLCASSPGTASGDYGYTFGSGTRLTVV.

V gene TRBV18 combines with J gene TRBJ1-6, with no clear D. Germline CDR1 reads KGHSH; CDR2 reads LQKENI. This CDR3 is built from 15 residues. Trimming left V 2 bases short and J 2 bases short, with 7 bases between. CDR3 loop: CASSPAGAYNSPLHF. DNA for the CDR3: TGTGCCAGCTCACCAGCCGGAGCCTATAATTCACCCCTCCACTTT.

The V call is TRBV9, the J call TRBJ2-5; D ambiguous. The V and J ends lost 0 bases and 5 bases respectively, with 8 bases between them. The CDR3 is made up of 13 amino acids. Germline CDR1 is SGDLS and CDR2 is YYNGEE. The CDR3 reads CASSVGTTETQYF. The CDR3 coding sequence is TGTGCCAGCAGCGTAGGAACTACGGAGACCCAGTACTTC.

The chain is built from TRBV2 and TRBJ1-6; the D is unclear. The V gene's germline CDR1 is SNHLY and CDR2 FYNNEI. The V and J ends lost 9 bases and 2 bases respectively, with 8 bases between them. The CDR3 length is 13 residues. Here the CDR3 DNA reads TGTGCCAGAGCAAGCGCCTATAATTCACCCCTCCACTTT. Amino acid sequence: CARASAYNSPLHF.

The V and J genes are TRBV4-2 and TRBJ1-6; unclear D gene. The V gene lost 3 bases and the J gene lost 5 bases, with 11 bases spanning the gap. Germline CDR1 reads LGHNA; CDR2 reads YNFKEQ. There are 15 residues in the CDR3. The CDR3: CASSHIQNNNSPLHF. Written as DNA, the CDR3 is TGTGCCAGCAGCCACATACAGAACAATAATTCACCCCTCCACTTT.

The chain employs TRBV19 and TRBJ1-1, with 7 bases fitting TRBD1. After removal of 8 bases from V and 0 bases from J, the junction contained 3 bases not matched to a gene. CDR3 length: 13 amino acids. CDR1 and CDR2 (germline): LNHDA, SQIVND (reference sequence). The CDR3 bases are TGTGCCAGTCGAGGGGGCTTGAACACTGAAGCTTTCTTT. Its protein is CASRGGLNTEAFF. Looking up the rest from reference TRBV19 and TRBJ1-1 gives the full variable domain: DGGITQSPKYLFRKEGQNVTLSCEQNLNHDAMYWYRQDPGQGLRLIYYSQIVNDFQKGDIAEGYSVSREKKESFPLTVTSAQKNPTAFYLCASRGGLNTEAFFGQGTRLTVV.

The V call is TRBV12-5, the J call TRBJ1-2; D might be TRBD1 (5 bases). With 6 bases removed from V and 3 bases from J, the gap between germline ends came to 8 bases. This CDR3 region has 12 residues. The germline V gene has CDR1 LGHNT and CDR2 FRNRAP. CDR3 residues: CASGTDHYGYTF. The CDR3 nucleotides read TGTGCTAGTGGGACAGACCACTATGGCTACACCTTC.

The V call is TRBV6-5, the J call TRBJ2-7, with 7 bases lining up with TRBD1. Germline CDR1 reads MNHEY; CDR2 reads SVGAGI. V shed 9 bases and J 3 bases; nucleotides not matched to a gene: 8. There are 13 residues in the CDR3. The CDR3 reads CASSPGQHYEQYF. CDR3 nucleotides: TGTGCCAGTTCACCGGGACAGCACTACGAGCAGTACTTC.

This sequence joins TRBV4-1 and TRBJ2-5, with 9 bases lining up with TRBD2. The V segment lost 0 bases and the J segment 5 bases; nucleotides outside the gene matches: 10. Germline V gives CDR1 MGHRA, CDR2 YSYEKL. The CDR3 consists of 17 residues. CDR3 sequence reads: CASSQEGTSGFQETQYF. The CDR3 nucleotides are TGCGCCAGCAGCCAAGAAGGCACTAGCGGGTTCCAGGAGACCCAGTACTTC.

The V call is TRBV19, the J call TRBJ1-1, with 8 bases fitting TRBD1. This CDR3 has 14 amino acids. With V trimmed by 6 bases and J by 8 bases, 11 bases remained unmatched. Germline-derived CDR1 and CDR2 are LNHDA and SQIVND (reference sequence). The chain's CDR3 is CASRATGAAEEAFF. The CDR3 DNA follows: TGTGCCAGTAGGGCGACAGGGGCGGCGGAAGAAGCTTTCTTT.

The chain links TRBV2 to TRBJ2-5; 12 nucleotides align to TRBD1. The CDR3 has 14 amino acids. Germline trimming cut 6 bases from V and 4 bases from J; bases unmatched to any gene: 3. Germline V lookup: CDR1 SNHLY, CDR2 FYNNEI. The CDR3 DNA reads as TGTGCCAGCAGGGGGACAGGGGGCGTAGAGACCCAGTACTTC. Its translation: CASRGTGGVETQYF.

The chain joins TRBV4-1 to TRBJ1-2; no definite D call. Trimming removed 1 base at V and 11 bases at J, with 26 bases between. Germline V gene data show CDR1 as MGHRA and CDR2 as YSYEKL. The length of the CDR3 is 17 residues. The CDR3 DNA reads TGCGCCAGCAGCCAAGCCGGAGGGTCGGGATATCGGCTGCGGTACACCTTC. This encodes CASSQAGGSGYRLRYTF.

The V gene is TRBV28, the J gene TRBJ2-4, with D tentatively TRBD2 (5 bases). Germline V gene lookup returns CDR1 MDHEN and CDR2 SYDVKM. V lost 8 bases, J lost 6 bases, and 11 bases lay in between. CDR3 length equals 12 residues. As DNA, the CDR3 is TGTGCCAGCTCTAGCCCCGGAAACATTCAGTACTTC. It specifies CASSSPGNIQYF.

The V and J genes are TRBV15 and TRBJ1-1; D ambiguous. V was trimmed by 5 bases and J by 3 bases, leaving 10 bases between them. Per germline, CDR1 LNHNV and CDR2 YYDKDF (reference sequence). The CDR3 is 13 amino acids. The CDR3 DNA sequence: TGTGCCACCAGCCCTCGGGAGTACACTGAAGCTTTCTTT. Translation gives CATSPREYTEAFF.

The chain combines TRBV9 with TRBJ1-1; the match to TRBD1 covers 7 bases. Germline V gene sequence: CDR1 SGDLS, CDR2 YYNGEE. Trimming cost V 0 bases and J 5 bases; bases outside gene matches: 7. CDR3 length: 15 residues. The CDR3 DNA sequence: TGTGCCAGCAGCGTAGGAGGGGGCAGGGGAACTGAAGCTTTCTTT. It translates to CASSVGGGRGTEAFF.

The J gene is TRBJ2-7, the V gene TRBV9; TRBD2 aligns across 13 bases. In germline, CDR1 is SGDLS, CDR2 YYNGEE. CDR3 length equals 16 residues. J lost 0 bases, V lost 4 bases, and 4 bases had no gene match. The DNA of the CDR3 is TGTGCCAGCAGCAAAAGGACTAGCGGGGGCTCCTACGAGCAGTACTTC. Amino acids: CASSKRTSGGSYEQYF.

The DNA for the CDR3 is TGCGCCAGCAGCCCCTCGGGTGGGAGCACTGAAGCTTTCTTT. Amino acids: CASSPSGGSTEAFF. The chain links TRBV5-1 to TRBJ1-1; D is unresolved. Deletions cut 4 bases from V and 4 bases from J, with 14 bases between. Germline V gene data show CDR1 as SGHRS and CDR2 as YFSETQ. The CDR3 consists of 14 residues.

The genes are TRBV5-8 and TRBJ1-4, with D unresolved. The CDR3 extends over 17 amino acids. Trimming removed 0 bases at V and 4 bases at J, with 16 bases between. Germline assignment: CDR1 SGHTS and CDR2 YDEGEE. The chain's CDR3 is CASSLGTAPASNEKLFF. CDR3 nucleotides: TGTGCCAGCAGCTTGGGTACGGCCCCAGCGAGTAATGAAAAACTGTTTTTT.

This chain links TRBV7-8 with TRBJ2-7; perhaps TRBD1 as D (6 bases). The CDR3 has 14 residues. The germline CDR1 and CDR2 sequences are SGHVS and FQNEAQ. V was pared by 4 bases and J by 2 bases, with 12 bases between. The DNA for the CDR3 is TGTGCCAGCAGCTCCAGACAGGACCCCTACGAGCAGTACTTC. Translated, it gives CASSSRQDPYEQYF.